The sequence of this T cell receptor beta chain was determined in a study of T-cell memory formation after mild COVID-19. TCRalpha and TCRbeta libraries used 5'RACE with constant-segment primers and UMIs. MiXCR, applied by TCRdb to the 5' RACE reads, yields one record per CDR3 protein. The profile shows 560,000 or so distinct CDR3 sequences, roughly a sixth of them singletons. The CDR3 totals 16 residues. Germline V gene data show CDR1 as SGHTA and CDR2 as FQGTGA. Unmatched junction bases numbered 11, after V lost 5 bases and J lost 4 bases. This receptor was identified in an adult woman who had mild COVID-19 (a few samples of this study predate the infection). Cell type and time point are not known. The specimen was PBMCs or a T cell subset sorted from them (not recorded which). This chain connects TRBV7-3 to TRBJ1-1; 9 bases match TRBD1. In DNA form, the CDR3 reads TGTGCCAGCAGCCCCAGCGGACAGGGGAAGGGCACTGAAGCTTTCTTT. Protein sequence: CASSPSGQGKGTEAFF.